A single sample gave rise to the 30 T cell receptor beta chains below, sequenced in a study of blood T cell repertoires in COVID-19. Some clones are missing from TCRdb's copy, which holds only in-frame ones; the method was immunoSEQ multiplex PCR. Among 150,000 or so clones listed, approximately 92% were seen once. Source material: peripheral blood. The receptors shown here come from a woman aged 45-65 years with acute or convalescent COVID-19.

The chain uses TRBV4-1 and TRBJ2-5, with D maybe TRBD1 (6 bases). CDR3 length: 17 amino acids. Trimming pared 4 bases from V and 3 bases from J, leaving 21 bases between. CDR1 is MGHRA, CDR2 YSYEKL, per germline. The CDR3 DNA reads TGCGCCAGCAGCCGAGAACCAACTTGGACAGTAAAAGAGACCCAGTACTTC. Translated: CASSREPTWTVKETQYF.

This chain uses TRBV11-2 with TRBJ1-4; the D is unclear. CDR3 length equals 15 residues. The V and J ends lost 6 bases and 3 bases respectively, with 14 bases between them. The V gene's germline CDR1 is SGHAT and CDR2 FQNNGV. CDR3 DNA sequence: TGTGCCAGCAGGGGGTCGGGGAAGGCTAATGAAAAACTGTTTTTT. Encoded protein: CASRGSGKANEKLFF.

CDR3 in DNA: TGCAGTGCTAGAGACCCGGGACAAGGTACCTTC. Its translation: CSARDPGQGTF. This chain uses TRBV20-1 with TRBJ1-2; D perhaps matches TRBD1 (6 bases). The CDR3 runs to 11 residues. V was shortened by 0 bases and J by 14 bases, with 13 bases between the two germline ends. The germline V gene encodes CDR1 DFQATT and CDR2 SNEGSKA (reference sequence).

This chain joins TRBV13 and TRBJ1-1, with D unresolved. Trimming took 2 bases from V and 1 from J, leaving 11 bases between them. The CDR3 consists of 15 residues. In germline, CDR1 is PRHDT, CDR2 FYEKMQ (reference sequence). The CDR3 DNA follows: TGTGCCAGCAGCTTAAACCAAGCACCGAACACTGAAGCTTTCTTT. Its protein product is CASSLNQAPNTEAFF.

This clone appeared once. The CDR3 loop reads CASSSGQGQETQYF. The CDR3 coding sequence is TGTGCCAGCAGCTCCGGACAGGGACAAGAGACCCAGTACTTC. V usage is TRBV7-3 and J usage is TRBJ2-5; TRBD1 matches 8 bases. CDR1 and CDR2 (germline): SGHTA, FQGTGA. The V and J ends lost 4 bases and 2 bases, in that order; junction bases with no gene match: 3. This CDR3 is built from 14 residues.

The rearrangement links TRBV3-1 (or the pseudogene TRBV3-2) to TRBJ2-7; no clear D. CDR3 length: 17 amino acids. Germline V gene data show CDR1 as LGHDT and CDR2 as YNNKEL (reference sequence). V shed 0 bases and J shed 8 bases, with 23 bases lying between them. CDR3 sequence reads: CASSQDSSSMRSLKQYF. CDR3 in DNA: TGTGCCAGCAGCCAAGATAGTAGTAGTATGAGGAGCCTGAAGCAGTACTTC.

A word on this clone: Its ends do not fully match the called genes, so a read error is possible. The gene calls are TRBV18 and TRBJ2-3; the D gene is possibly TRBD2 (5 bases). Per germline, CDR1 KGHSH and CDR2 LQKENI. The CDR3 loop spans 14 amino acids. The CDR3 sequence: CASSPPFNRDMQYF. CDR3 coding DNA: TGTGCCAGCTCACCACCCTTTAACCGGGATATGCAGTATTTT.

The V gene is TRBV6-2 or TRBV6-3, the J gene TRBJ1-2, with TRBD1 as a possible D gene (6 bases). Trimming shortened V by 6 bases and J by 5 bases, and 19 bases separated the two germline ends. The CDR3 totals 15 residues. The germline gives CDR1 MNHEY, CDR2 SVGEGT. CDR3 in amino acids: CASSQKRTAHYGYTF. CDR3 DNA sequence: TGTGCCAGCAGCCAGAAGAGGACAGCCCATTATGGCTACACCTTC.

The chain employs TRBV7-2 and TRBJ1-4; 8 bases agree with TRBD1. The CDR3 contains 15 residues. Trimming took 4 bases from V and 4 from J; bases not matched to a gene: 5. Germline loops: CDR1 SGHTA, CDR2 FQGNSA. The CDR3 protein is CASSSRTGSNEKLFF. The DNA for the CDR3 is TGTGCCAGCAGCTCAAGGACAGGGAGTAATGAAAAACTGTTTTTT. The full variable domain, in which reference TRBV7-2 and TRBJ1-4 provide the parts outside the CDR3, is GAGVSQSPSNKVTEKGKDVELRCDPISGHTALYWYRQSLGQGLEFLIYFQGNSAPDKSGLPSDRFSAERTGGSVSTLTIQRTQQEDSAVYLCASSSRTGSNEKLFFGSGTQLSVL.

This clone has just one count. The V gene is TRBV6-5, the J gene TRBJ2-7, with TRBD1 as a possible D gene (5 bases). The CDR3 totals 15 residues. Germline values: CDR1 MNHEY, CDR2 SVGAGI. V lost 3 bases to trimming and J lost 5 bases, with 17 bases between them. In DNA, the CDR3 is TGTGCCAGCAGTTATTCATGGACAAATACGAACGAGCAGTACTTC. Its translation: CASSYSWTNTNEQYF.

The V and J genes are TRBV13 and TRBJ2-7; possibly TRBD2 for D (6 bases). This CDR3 spans 11 amino acids. V lost 6 bases and J lost 4, with 7 bases in between. Germline V CDR1 and CDR2: PRHDT, FYEKMQ (reference sequence). The CDR3 loop reads CASSSGYEQYF. As DNA, the CDR3 is TGTGCCAGCAGTAGCGGATACGAGCAGTACTTC.

The rearrangement joins TRBV30 to TRBJ1-1, with D maybe TRBD1 (5 bases). This CDR3 has 13 amino acids. Trimming stripped 0 bases from V and 7 bases from J, with 12 bases between. Germline-derived CDR1 and CDR2 are GTSNPN and SVGIG (reference sequence). In DNA, the CDR3 is TGTGCCTGGAGTGTACAGCGGGGGATTGAAGCTTTCTTT. This sequence encodes CAWSVQRGIEAFF.

The CDR3 DNA reads as TGTGCCAGCGACAGGGTTGGGAGCAATCAGCCCCAGCATTTT. It encodes CASDRVGSNQPQHF. V gene TRBV2 combines with J gene TRBJ1-5, with 7 nucleotides matching TRBD1. V shed 8 bases and J 1 base; nucleotides not matched to a gene: 5. Germline V CDR1 and CDR2: SNHLY, FYNNEI. The CDR3 is 14 amino acids.

The rearrangement links TRBV27 to TRBJ2-1; D is perhaps TRBD2 (6 bases). Germline CDR1 and CDR2: MNHEY and SMNVEV (reference sequence). V shed 10 bases and J shed 9 bases, with 19 bases lying between them. The CDR3 covers 13 residues. CDR3: CATSGTPMSEQFF. The DNA of the CDR3 is TGTGCCACCTCCGGGACTCCTATGAGTGAGCAGTTCTTC.

The table lists this clone with a count of one. The chain is built from TRBV7-8 and TRBJ2-5; 8 bases are shared with TRBD2. Germline loops: CDR1 SGHVS, CDR2 FQNEAQ. V lost 6 bases and J lost 1; bases outside the gene matches: 7. The length of the CDR3 is 15 residues. CDR3 bases: TGTGCCAGCAGGATGAGGACTAGCAGCCAAGAGACCCAGTACTTC. Translated: CASRMRTSSQETQYF.

This clone was counted between two and nine times. The chain has TRBV5-4 and TRBJ2-2, with TRBD2 matching over 14 bases. The CDR3 runs 16 residues. Trimming took 4 bases from V and 5 from J; bases not matched to a gene: 4. Germline CDR1 and CDR2: SGHNT and YYREEE (reference sequence). CDR3 nucleotides: TGTGCCAGCAGCGCGGGACTAGCGGGGGAAACCGGGGAGCTGTTTTTT. It specifies CASSAGLAGETGELFF.

The chain carries TRBV11-3 and TRBJ2-1; D is unclear. CDR1 is SGHNT, CDR2 YENEEA, per germline. Trimming left V 1 base short and J 3 bases short, with 13 bases between. This CDR3 spans 16 amino acids. The DNA for the CDR3 is TGTGCCAGCAGCTTAGGCGTGACCAACAGCTACAATGAGCAGTTCTTC. Translating gives CASSLGVTNSYNEQFF.

The chain couples TRBV28 to TRBJ1-1; a possible D gene is TRBD1 (5 bases). The CDR3 is 11 residues long. V dropped 6 bases and J dropped 8 bases, with 10 bases sitting between them. Germline CDR1 and CDR2: MDHEN and SYDVKM. The CDR3: CASSNRLEAFF. The CDR3 region has the DNA TGTGCCAGCAGCAACAGGTTAGAAGCTTTCTTT.

The chain carries TRBV6-6 and TRBJ2-5, with D possibly matching TRBD2 (7 bases). The V end was cut by 0 bases, the J end by 4 bases, with 12 bases between. The germline V gene has CDR1 MNHNY and CDR2 SVGAGI (reference sequence). The length of the CDR3 is 15 residues. The DNA of the CDR3 is TGTGCCAGCAGTTACTCGGGGGGGCGGTCAGAGACCCAGTACTTC. Residues: CASSYSGGRSETQYF.

The chain has TRBV3-1 (or the pseudogene TRBV3-2) and TRBJ1-2; D possibly corresponds to TRBD1 (5 bases). V lost 0 bases and J 8 bases, leaving 13 bases between the germline ends. Per germline, CDR1 LGHDT and CDR2 YNNKEL (reference sequence). CDR3 size: 14 residues. The DNA for the CDR3 is TGTGCCAGCAGCCAAGATGAACAGGTCGGCGGCTACACCTTC. Translating it yields CASSQDEQVGGYTF.

The rearrangement uses TRBV19 and TRBJ2-5, with 8 positions matching TRBD2. The CDR3 length is 15 residues. The germline CDR1 and CDR2 sequences are LNHDA and SQIVND (reference sequence). V lost 4 bases to trimming and J lost 1 base; unmatched junction nucleotides: 5. In DNA form, the CDR3 reads TGTGCCAGTAGTACCACTAGCGGAGGCCAAGAGACCCAGTACTTC. Translation gives CASSTTSGGQETQYF.

J is TRBJ1-2 and V is TRBV28; D gene uncertain. The CDR3 runs to 12 residues. Between the trimmed V and J ends, which lost 6 bases and 7 bases, there was a span of 12 bases. The germline V gene has CDR1 MDHEN and CDR2 SYDVKM. The CDR3 DNA reads as TGTGCCAGCAGCAAACCCTATCCTGGCTACACCTTC. Amino acid sequence: CASSKPYPGYTF.

As DNA, the CDR3 is TGTGCCAGCAGTCCGACAGGACCCGGGGAGCTGTTTTTT. Amino acid sequence: CASSPTGPGELFF. The gene calls are TRBV27 and TRBJ2-2; D is perhaps TRBD1 (6 bases). V lost 5 bases and J 6 bases, leaving 10 bases between the germline ends. The CDR3 is 13 amino acids. Looked up from germline, CDR1 is MNHEY and CDR2 is SMNVEV (reference sequence).

This clone appeared a single time. The rearrangement links TRBV10-3 to TRBJ2-7; 7 positions agree with TRBD1. Germline V CDR1 and CDR2: ENHRY, SYGVKD. CDR3 length: 14 amino acids. Germline trimming cut 3 bases from V and 3 bases from J; bases unmatched to any gene: 5. The CDR3 loop reads CAISDGRQGYEQYF. The CDR3 nucleotides read TGTGCCATCAGTGATGGAAGACAGGGCTACGAGCAGTACTTC.

V and J are TRBV4-3 and TRBJ1-1, with a possible D match to TRBD1 (5 bases). V lost 0 bases to trimming and J lost 4 bases, with 15 bases between them. Germline V CDR1 and CDR2: LGHNA, YSLEER. CDR3 length: 16 residues. The CDR3 sequence is CASSQEVRRRGTEAFF. CDR3 nucleotides: TGCGCCAGCAGCCAAGAAGTACGACGAAGGGGCACTGAAGCTTTCTTT.

This chain connects TRBV5-1 to TRBJ1-1, with a tentative D call TRBD1 (6 bases). V was trimmed by 3 bases and J by 6 bases, leaving 18 bases between them. This CDR3 has 15 residues. Germline V gives CDR1 SGHRS, CDR2 YFSETQ. The CDR3 is CASSWDYREGAEAFF. CDR3 bases: TGCGCCAGCAGCTGGGACTACCGGGAGGGGGCTGAAGCTTTCTTT.

This chain connects TRBV30 to TRBJ1-2; D possibly corresponds to TRBD1 (6 bases). V lost 4 bases and J lost 7, with 19 bases in between. There are 14 residues in the CDR3. Per the germline V gene, CDR1 is GTSNPN and CDR2 is SVGIG (reference sequence). The CDR3, as DNA: TGTGCCTGGATGGGAGATACAGGGCGCTCTGGCTACACCTTC. It is translated as CAWMGDTGRSGYTF.

This sequence joins TRBV2 and TRBJ1-6; a possible D gene is TRBD1 (6 bases). This CDR3 region has 15 residues. The V and J ends lost 4 bases and 8 bases respectively, with 15 bases between them. CDR1 and CDR2 from the germline V gene are SNHLY and FYNNEI. CDR3 loop: CASSGRGAMDSPLHF. The CDR3 DNA reads as TGTGCCAGCAGTGGACGGGGGGCGATGGATTCACCCCTCCACTTT.

About this clone itself: The junction departs from the called germline gene at one end, perhaps through a read error. V usage is TRBV20-1 and J usage is TRBJ2-2, with D possibly TRBD1 on 6 matching bases. The CDR3 totals 11 residues. Germline loops: CDR1 DFQATT, CDR2 SNEGSKA (reference sequence). The CDR3 spells CSARGPGVLFF. As DNA, the CDR3 is TGCAGTGCTAGAGGTCCAGGGGTGCTGTTTTTT.

This clone was counted once. The gene calls are TRBV18 and TRBJ1-1, with a weak D call TRBD1 (6 bases). Trimming cost V 5 bases and J 4 bases, with 17 bases left between them. In germline, CDR1 is KGHSH, CDR2 LQKENI. This CDR3 contains 15 residues. DNA of the CDR3: TGTGCCAGCTCAGCCGTTCAGGGGCGAAGCACTGAAGCTTTCTTT. It translates to CASSAVQGRSTEAFF. The full variable domain, in which reference TRBV18 and TRBJ1-1 provide the parts outside the CDR3, is NAGVMQNPRHLVRRRGQEARLRCSPMKGHSHVYWYRQLPEEGLKFMVYLQKENIIDESGMPKERFSAEFPKEGPSILRIQQVVRGDSAAYFCASSAVQGRSTEAFFGQGTRLTVV.